This entry features one T cell receptor beta chain sequence. The data were taken from a study of cytomegalovirus exposure and HLA in healthy donors. The PCR had 60 Vbeta and 13 Jbeta primers. Method: immunoSEQ multiplex PCR; TCRdb's copy keeps in-frame clones and lacks some. Of 85,000 to 110,000 clones in the sample, around three quarters were seen once. The germline V gene encodes CDR1 ENHRY and CDR2 SYGVKD. With V trimmed by 6 bases and J by 2 bases, 7 bases remained unmatched. This CDR3 contains 15 residues. Source material: PBMCs. This sequence joins TRBV10-3 and TRBJ2-5, with TRBD2 matching over 9 bases. This TCR was sampled from a woman aged 18-29 years in good health and CMV-seropositive. The DNA of the CDR3 is TGTGCCATCAGCAAAGGGACTAGCTTTCAAGAGACCCAGTACTTC. Its translation is CAISKGTSFQETQYF.